Below are 26 T cell receptor beta chains sequenced from a single sample in a study of Ad26.COV2.S vaccination and SARS-CoV-2 variants. The assay was immunoSEQ multiplex PCR, and TCRdb's table has in-frame clones only and misses some. Of hundreds of thousands of clones listed, more than 75% are singletons. Treatment reported: 19 received Ad26.COV2.S at low or high dose, single or two shots; 5 received placebo; per-sample allocation not given. Day 63 after the first vaccine or placebo injection was the time point for sampling. Material: peripheral blood, obtained in a trial of Ad26.COV2.S vaccine versus placebo. Receptors were obtained from a person between 18 and 60 years old who received the Ad26.COV2.S COVID-19 vaccine or a placebo.

This rearrangement joins TRBV30 to TRBJ2-1; no reliable D call. The length of the CDR3 is 11 residues. V lost 1 base to trimming and J lost 8 bases, with 6 bases between them. Germline V gene data show CDR1 as GTSNPN and CDR2 as SVGIG (reference sequence). CDR3 sequence (DNA): TGTGCCTGGAGTGCGAAGTATGAGCAGTTCTTC. It codes for CAWSAKYEQFF.

The J gene is TRBJ1-2, the V gene TRBV10-1; 8 bases are a match to TRBD1. Germline CDR1 is WNHNN and CDR2 is SYGVQD (reference sequence). V dropped 7 bases and J dropped 1; count of bases not matched to a gene: 5. CDR3 size: 14 residues. The CDR3 reads CASTGQGFNYGYTF. CDR3 bases: TGCGCCAGCACTGGACAGGGCTTTAACTATGGCTACACCTTC.

Only one count was recorded for this clone. The rearrangement joins TRBV7-2 to TRBJ2-4; 10 bases align to TRBD2. Germline V gene sequence: CDR1 SGHTA, CDR2 FQGNSA. CDR3 length equals 14 residues. The V and J ends lost 5 bases and 7 bases, in that order; junction bases with no gene match: 5. In nucleotides, the CDR3 is TGTGCCAGCAGCCCAGGGACTAGCGAGAACATTCAGTACTTC. Its translation: CASSPGTSENIQYF.

The chain couples TRBV2 to TRBJ2-7; TRBD2 agrees at 11 bases. Germline V gene sequence: CDR1 SNHLY, CDR2 FYNNEI. This CDR3 has 17 residues. The V gene end was trimmed by 7 bases and the J gene end by 4 bases; junction bases not matched to a gene: 15. The CDR3, as DNA: TGTGCCAGCATCCAACCTCCGGGGGCTAGCGGGAGGTACGAGCAGTACTTC. This gives the protein CASIQPPGASGRYEQYF.

The CDR3 nucleotides are TGTGCCAGCAGTTTAACAGAAAGCTACGAGCAGTACTTC. Protein product: CASSLTESYEQYF. The chain uses TRBV12-3 or TRBV12-4 and TRBJ2-7; D unclear. The CDR3 totals 13 residues. Deletions cut 2 bases from V and 3 bases from J, with 8 bases between.

This clone was found once. The gene calls are TRBV7-9 and TRBJ2-7, with D possibly called TRBD1 or TRBD2 (5 bases each). Germline V lookup: CDR1 SEHNR, CDR2 FQNEAQ (reference sequence). The CDR3 is 15 amino acids. Trimming cost V 5 bases and J 7 bases, with 21 bases left between them. The CDR3 DNA is TGTGCCAGCAGCCCGGGACGGTGGGGCGTTGGGGAGCAGTACTTC. It specifies CASSPGRWGVGEQYF. Variable domain in full (rest from reference TRBV7-9 and TRBJ2-7): DTGVSQNPRHKITKRGQNVTFRCDPISEHNRLYWYRQTLGQGPEFLTYFQNEAQLEKSRLLSDRFSAERPKGSFSTLEIQRTEQGDSAMYLCASSPGRWGVGEQYFGPGTRLTVT.

The chain couples TRBV12-3 or TRBV12-4 to TRBJ2-3; D remains ambiguous. The CDR3 is 10 residues long. With 8 bases removed from V and 1 base from J, the gap between germline ends came to 1 base. Here the CDR3 DNA reads TGTGCCAGCGGCACAGATACGCAGTATTTT. Amino acids: CASGTDTQYF.

The chain combines TRBV7-3 with TRBJ2-1, with D possibly TRBD2 on 5 matching bases. CDR1 is SGHTA, CDR2 FQGTGA, per germline. V shed 3 bases and J shed 6 bases, with 9 bases lying between them. CDR3 length equals 13 residues. CDR3 in amino acids: CASSLNGVNEQFF. The CDR3 DNA follows: TGTGCCAGCAGCTTGAACGGGGTCAATGAGCAGTTCTTC.

The V call is TRBV7-9, the J call TRBJ1-4; possible D gene TRBD1, 5 bases. CDR3 length equals 13 residues. Germline V gene data show CDR1 as SEHNR and CDR2 as FQNEAQ (reference sequence). Between the trimmed V and J ends, which lost 2 bases and 8 bases, there was a span of 9 bases. CDR3 in amino acids: CASSLMGDEKLFF. Written as DNA, the CDR3 is TGTGCCAGCAGCTTAATGGGGGACGAAAAACTGTTTTTT.

In its sample, this clone was seen a few times. This rearrangement joins TRBV10-3 to TRBJ1-1; D remains unclear. The CDR3 length is 12 residues. CDR1 and CDR2 (germline): ENHRY, SYGVKD. V gave up 2 bases and J gave up 4 bases, with 5 bases separating them. CDR3: CAISEAGTEAFF. The CDR3 DNA sequence: TGTGCCATCAGTGAGGCGGGCACTGAAGCTTTCTTT.

The V gene is TRBV23-1, the J gene TRBJ1-5, with 7 bases that match TRBD1. Being an ORF, TRBV23-1 has a function that is uncertain. The CDR3 covers 15 residues. V trimming: 3 bases; J trimming: 7 bases; junction bases outside the gene matches: 9. The CDR3 is CASSQTDREVQPQHF. The CDR3 DNA reads TGCGCCAGCAGTCAGACCGACAGGGAGGTACAGCCCCAGCATTTT.

Notes on this clone: One junction end does not reproduce the germline sequence, and a read error may be involved. This chain uses TRBV7-9 with TRBJ2-5; TRBD1 is a possible D gene (6 bases). This CDR3 region has 13 residues. Germline V gives CDR1 SEHNR, CDR2 FQNEAQ (reference sequence). The CDR3 DNA sequence: TGTGCCAGCAGCTTAGAGGGCCAGGGGAACAGTAACTTC. Protein: CASSLEGQGNSNF.

The chain joins TRBV4-3 to TRBJ1-2, with 7 bases aligning to TRBD1. The V segment lost 1 base and the J segment 0 bases; nucleotides outside the gene matches: 2. The CDR3 is 15 residues long. CDR1 and CDR2 (germline): LGHNA, YSLEER. CDR3 amino acids: CASSQVTGSNYGYTF. As DNA, the CDR3 is TGCGCCAGCAGCCAAGTGACAGGGTCTAACTATGGCTACACCTTC.

This clone was seen once. The V gene is TRBV2, the J gene TRBJ2-7; possible D gene TRBD1, 5 bases. The V gene lost 6 bases and the J gene lost 0 bases, with 12 bases spanning the gap. Looked up from germline, CDR1 is SNHLY and CDR2 is FYNNEI. This CDR3 region has 14 residues. The DNA for the CDR3 is TGTGCCAGCAGGAAAGACAGATACTCCTACGAGCAGTACTTC. Its protein product is CASRKDRYSYEQYF.

The chain has TRBV21-1 and TRBJ2-5; TRBD1, as called in the table, went unchecked against the DNA. TRBV21-1 is marked as a pseudogene. This CDR3 is 16 amino acids long. The CDR3 nucleotides are TGTGCCAGCAGCAAGGTACGGACAGGGATTCAAGAGACCCAGTACTTC. This sequence encodes CASSKVRTGIQETQYF.

Concerning this clone itself: The identical CDR3 is also encoded by other nucleotide sequences in the sample. V and J are TRBV7-2 and TRBJ2-3; 8 bases are shared with TRBD2. The germline CDR1 and CDR2 sequences are SGHTA and FQGNSA. CDR3 length: 14 amino acids. Trimming took 5 bases from V and 3 from J; bases not matched to a gene: 4. The CDR3 DNA reads as TGTGCCAGCAGCCCGGGGGGGCTGACAGATACGCAGTATTTT. This gives the protein CASSPGGLTDTQYF.

This clone was recorded only once. At one boundary the junction diverges from the germline segment, which might be a read error. The V call is TRBV7-7, the J call TRBJ2-7; D possibly corresponds to TRBD1 (5 bases). This CDR3 region has 18 residues. Germline V lookup: CDR1 SSHAT, CDR2 FNYEAQ (reference sequence). The CDR3 is CASSFPMTDYPKAYEQYF. DNA for the CDR3: TGTGCTAGCAGCTTTCCGATGACAGATTACCCAAAAGCCTACGAGCAGTACTTC.

This clone has a single count. The V call is TRBV5-1, the J call TRBJ2-3; TRBD2 matches at 11 bases. This CDR3 has 16 amino acids. Losses at the gene ends were 7 bases for V and 2 bases for J; bases not matched to a gene: 9. The V gene's germline CDR1 is SGHRS and CDR2 YFSETQ. Here the CDR3 reads CASGITGLAATDTQYF. The CDR3 nucleotides read TGCGCCAGCGGGATTACGGGACTAGCGGCCACAGATACGCAGTATTTT.

This clone came up once. This chain joins TRBV2 and TRBJ1-5; 7 bases fit TRBD1. The germline CDR1 and CDR2 sequences are SNHLY and FYNNEI. The ends lost 1 base at V and 2 bases at J; junction bases unmatched: 2. The CDR3 totals 15 residues. The DNA of the CDR3 is TGTGCCAGCAGTGAAGTAGGGACAGGCAATCAGCCCCAGCATTTT. As protein: CASSEVGTGNQPQHF.

The chain uses TRBV19 and TRBJ2-2, with a tentative D call TRBD2 (6 bases). V lost 5 bases and J 5 bases, leaving 15 bases between the germline ends. The CDR3 totals 15 residues. The V gene's germline CDR1 is LNHDA and CDR2 SQIVND (reference sequence). The DNA of the CDR3 is TGTGCCAGTAGTCCCCGGGAGTCAAAGACCGGGGAGCTGTTTTTT. Its protein product is CASSPRESKTGELFF.

The chain has TRBV6-5 and TRBJ1-4, with unresolved D. V was clipped by 6 bases and J by 3 bases, with 11 bases between them. CDR3 length: 14 amino acids. Germline loops: CDR1 MNHEY, CDR2 SVGAGI. CDR3 coding DNA: TGTGCCAGCAGGGCCGAATGGGCTAATGAAAAACTGTTTTTT. It codes for CASRAEWANEKLFF.

This chain connects TRBV6-5 to TRBJ1-2; 10 bases line up with TRBD1. Germline V gives CDR1 MNHEY, CDR2 SVGAGI. The V segment lost 6 bases and the J segment 8 bases; nucleotides outside the gene matches: 9. This CDR3 contains 14 residues. This chain's CDR3 is CASRPTGGVFGYTF. CDR3 DNA: TGTGCCAGCAGACCGACAGGGGGCGTGTTCGGCTACACCTTC.

The chain is built from TRBV5-6 and TRBJ1-2; D is ambiguous. Trimming took 0 bases from V and 6 from J, leaving 18 bases between them. Looked up from germline, CDR1 is SGHDT and CDR2 is YYEEEE. CDR3 size: 16 residues. CDR3 amino acids: CASSLAEERTLDGYTF. As DNA, the CDR3 is TGTGCCAGCAGCTTGGCCGAGGAAAGGACCCTCGATGGCTACACCTTC.

The V and J genes are TRBV25-1 and TRBJ2-1; D call uncertain. CDR1 and CDR2 from the germline V gene are MGHDK and SYGVNS. This CDR3 contains 11 residues. Trimming cost V 5 bases and J 3 bases, with 2 bases left between them. The CDR3 DNA sequence: TGTGCCAGCAGTAACTACAATGAGCAGTTCTTC. This sequence encodes CASSNYNEQFF.

This chain links TRBV18 with TRBJ1-2; a possible D gene is TRBD1 (5 bases). The germline V gene has CDR1 KGHSH and CDR2 LQKENI. The CDR3 consists of 14 residues. The V and J ends lost 2 bases and 4 bases respectively, with 11 bases between them. The CDR3 nucleotides are TGTGCCAGCTCACCAGCCAGACAGATCTATGGCTACACCTTC. Its translation is CASSPARQIYGYTF. The variable domain in full, with the rest retrieved from reference TRBV18 and TRBJ1-2, is NAGVMQNPRHLVRRRGQEARLRCSPMKGHSHVYWYRQLPEEGLKFMVYLQKENIIDESGMPKERFSAEFPKEGPSILRIQQVVRGDSAAYFCASSPARQIYGYTFGSGTRLTVV.

The chain couples TRBV6-1 to TRBJ1-4; D is possibly TRBD1 (5 bases). CDR3 size: 18 residues. V lost 3 bases to trimming and J lost 4 bases, with 21 bases between them. The germline gives CDR1 MNHNS, CDR2 SASEGT. The CDR3 coding sequence is TGTGCCAGCAGTGACGGGTCGTTCGGGGGGGTTTATAATGAAAAACTGTTTTTT. Protein: CASSDGSFGGVYNEKLFF.